The present entry profiles one T cell receptor (beta chain) with its context. The target antigen is unknown. In germline, CDR1 is DFQATT, CDR2 SNEGSKA (reference sequence). CDR3 size: 15 residues. V trimming: 6 bases; J trimming: 2 bases; junction bases outside the gene matches: 10. The TCR beta cDNA libraries contained unique molecular identifiers. TCRdb re-analysed the PCR reads in MiXCR, keeping a single row per CDR3 protein. The sample gives roughly 870,000 distinct CDR3 sequences, about 57% of which show up once; approximately 4.4% is in the top ten. The data derive from a study of post-analysis software for immune sequencing data. Study-wide background: Included among the disease courses, which were recorded for the cohort, were relapsing-remitting, secondary progressive and progressive-relapsing multiple sclerosis. Broader study findings: Patients used several TRBV segments, including TRBV5-6, TRBV5-1 and TRBV20-1, more often than controls. In multiple sclerosis, normalized Chao1 diversity was significantly below that of controls.

V usage is TRBV20-1 and J usage is TRBJ2-5; 9 bases map to TRBD1. This TCR derives from a girl aged 10-17 years with multiple sclerosis. The sequenced sample consisted of blood. The CDR3 DNA reads as TGCAGTGCGGACAGGGGATGGAGCAATCAAGAGACCCAGTACTTC. As protein: CSADRGWSNQETQYF.